The subject of this entry is one T cell receptor (beta chain). This clone was detected only once. What antigen it recognizes has not been identified. Base-call qualities are not available, and no considerably larger clone is one nucleotide away. The sample's time point label, in plain terms: baseline before first vaccination. The label giving this sample's treatment or condition can be read as: meningococcal conjugate vaccine given as trial control. Vaccinee samples came from UK trials COV001 and COV002, including a single-blind randomized controlled phase 2/3 trial of AZD1222 (ChAdOx1 nCoV-19) in healthy adults. Trial participant PBMC samples were collected at day 0 and day 28 after the second dose for TCRbeta chain sequencing. The CDR3 regions of human TCRbeta chains were analyzed by immunosequencing. The original methods were these. TCRs in the repertoires were matched against a reference library of SARS-CoV-2-specific TCRs that had been generated with the MIRA antigen-specificity platform. Breadth was defined as the fraction of unique TCRs that were SARS-CoV-2-associated. Depth was defined as the fraction of total T cells that were SARS-CoV-2-associated. Using the MIRA data, every spike-specific TCR was mapped to the spike region that the TCR reacted to and assigned to either a CD4 or a CD8 class. Log10-transformed breadth and depth values were compared by one-way ANOVA with Sidak's multiple comparisons tests. TCRdb took this table from immuneACCESS and kept in-frame rearrangements with V and J called. Such tables lack part of the clones; where checked against another copy, unresolved V genes explain under half of the gap, and the rest is unexplained. V, J and clone size are taken as reported in that table, and D and trimming were inferred from the DNA itself. Counted in this sample were 98,000 or so clones; roughly nine tenths of them appeared once. The ten largest make up roughly 3.2% of the sample.

The record originates from a study of T cell responses to AZD1222 COVID-19 vaccine listed by TCRdb under 2021. At the level of the whole study: A total of more than 230 trial participants underwent TCR sequencing, of whom 207 received two doses of AZD1222 and roughly 25 received two doses of the MenACWY control vaccine. Trial participants were enrolled by age into subgroups of 18-55, 56-69 and 70-plus years, and roughly 160, 29 and 62 TCR-sequenced participants, respectively, were included in these subgroups. What the research found in general, with its limitations: The 56-69-year group was small, and its depth increase did not reach significance, likely because of low power. Because no samples from the day 14 peak response were available, repertoires could be characterized only after the peak T cell response. The whole spike protein was spanned by vaccine-associated CD4 TCRs, and dominant responses were seen in regions 160-218 and 743-854. Conclusions about previously exposed vaccinees are limited, since just 5 to 7 AZD1222 recipients were seropositive for SARS-CoV-2 at baseline. Most participants were white British and females outnumbered males, and the authors suggested that clonal diversity may have been underestimated. After two AZD1222 doses, spike-specific TCR breadth and depth were significantly higher than at day 0 and than in MenACWY recipients. Nearly half of unique spike-specific TCRs reportedly recognized epitopes outside regions mutated in the B.1.351 and B.1.1.7 variants.

The junction carries 17 bases between V and J, which are trimmed by 5 bases and 0 bases respectively. Measured from the cysteine to the phenylalanine, the CDR3 is 18 residues long. The read is trimmed to its CDR3 DNA, 54 bases read in frame from base 1. Taken from the germline V gene, the CDR1 and CDR2 loops are MGHRA and YSYEKL. The receptor was isolated from an adult in good health. The chain couples TRBV4-1 to TRBJ2-6; the D gene assignment is perhaps TRBD1 or TRBD2, with each matching 5 bases. The source was peripheral blood, collected on day 0 of MenACWY control vaccination. The CDR3 region reads CASSFSGAGYSGANVLTF. The DNA reads TGCGCCAGCAGCTTCTCCGGGGCCGGGTACTCTGGGGCCAACGTCCTGACTTTC.